The present T cell receptor (beta chain) was sequenced within a study of breast tumors, draining lymph nodes, adjacent tissues listed by TCRdb under 2016. Background on the whole study: In breast cancer patients, the study compared the TCR beta repertoires of tumor, adjacent nontumor tissue and axillary lymph nodes. The study was designed to assess the relationships and possible T-cell exchange between tumor, surrounding tissue and draining lymph node repertoires in human breast cancer. The paper's findings and limits, for the study overall: The data were considered consistent with most tumor T cells being derived from the lymph node and subsequently expanding within tumor tissue. Tumors showed preferential V and J gene usage, and their T-cell repertoire diversity fell below that of lymph nodes yet above that of nontumor tissue. The conclusion that tumor T cells originate in lymph nodes was presented as consistent with a hypothesis rather than as directly demonstrated. The similarity between tumor and nontumor tissue repertoires was significantly greater in luminal-like breast cancer than in basal-like breast cancer.

Lymph node samples came from the axillary draining lymph nodes of breast cancer patients. A word on this clonotype: No antigen is known for it. Per-base quality was not reported, and no clone a single base away is much larger than it.

Sequencing took place on an Illumina HiSeq 2000. TCR beta chain libraries were generated by multiplex PCR amplification. The amplified TCR beta chain products were analyzed by high-throughput sequencing. In TCRdb, the public reads were trimmed at Q25 with fastp and aligned with MiXCR, with productive beta chains retained. Rows with one shared CDR3 protein collapse into an entry with the most common genes and DNA. A total of about 170,000 distinct CDR3 sequences appear in this sample, 33% of them only once. The top ten constitute around 4% of the sample. The V end loses 0 bases and the J end loses 6 bases, and a stretch of 14 bases separates them. The germline V gene (reference sequence) specifies DFQATT as CDR1 and SNEGSKA as CDR2. CDR3 length: 14 amino acids, cysteine to phenylalanine. Just CDR3 DNA is preserved here, 42 bases in frame from base 1.

The sequenced material came from axillary lymph node tissue. The chain joins TRBV20-1 to TRBJ1-2, with TRBD1 tentatively as D gene (6 bases match). The clonotype was recovered from a female donor with breast cancer. Some clones in this sample may be carry-over from other donors' samples. This receptor has the CDR3 CSARDPRAGDGYTF. The DNA sequence reads TGCAGTGCTAGAGATCCGCGGGCAGGGGATGGCTACACCTTC.